The 5 T cell receptor beta chains listed next were all sequenced from one sample in a study of blood T cell repertoires in COVID-19. Some clones are missing from TCRdb's copy, which holds only in-frame ones; the method was immunoSEQ multiplex PCR. The data hold over 200,000 clones, with 70% to 90% observed a single time. Sequenced input: PBMCs or T cells enriched from blood (not recorded which). These receptors came from a man aged 25-45 years who had recovered from COVID-19.

The chain is built from TRBV14 and TRBJ2-7; 7 bases line up with TRBD2. The ends lost 1 base at V and 3 bases at J; junction bases unmatched: 3. This CDR3 contains 14 residues. Per the germline V gene, CDR1 is SGHDN and CDR2 is FVKESK. The CDR3 DNA reads TGTGCCAGCAGCCAAGTTGGGGGGGGCTACGAGCAGTACTTC. Translated: CASSQVGGGYEQYF.

This chain uses TRBV28 with TRBJ1-6; 12 bases line up with TRBD1. The ends lost 5 bases at V and 7 bases at J; junction bases unmatched: 15. This CDR3 is 19 amino acids long. Looked up from germline, CDR1 is MDHEN and CDR2 is SYDVKM. The CDR3 DNA sequence: TGTGCCAGCAGTGGGGACAGGGGGCAGCAAGGTGGGTGGAATTCACCCCTCCACTTT. Protein sequence: CASSGDRGQQGGWNSPLHF.

This clone has just a few counts. The chain has TRBV7-2 and TRBJ1-2, with D maybe TRBD1 (5 bases). The CDR3 contains 14 residues. The ends were cut back, 5 bases at V and 3 bases at J, with 13 bases in the middle. Germline-derived CDR1 and CDR2 are SGHTA and FQGNSA. CDR3 region: CASSPDTLYYGYTF. Written as DNA, the CDR3 is TGTGCCAGCAGCCCGGACACCCTGTACTATGGCTACACCTTC.

This CDR3 is CASSPRTGGVDGYTF. CDR3 nucleotides: TGTGCCAGCAGCCCCCGCACAGGTGGAGTGGATGGCTACACCTTC. The chain carries TRBV3-1 (or the pseudogene TRBV3-2) and TRBJ1-2, with a possible D match to TRBD1 (5 bases). Trimming took 4 bases from V and 6 from J, leaving 18 bases between them. The germline gives CDR1 LGHDT, CDR2 YNNKEL (reference sequence). The CDR3 loop spans 15 amino acids.

V and J are TRBV7-8 and TRBJ2-3, with D maybe TRBD2 (5 bases). CDR3 length: 15 amino acids. The V end lost 0 bases, the J end lost 4 bases, and 11 bases lay between the germline ends. Germline V lookup: CDR1 SGHVS, CDR2 FQNEAQ. CDR3 sequence (DNA): TGTGCCAGCAGCTTAGCGGCGGGCAGCGCAGATACGCAGTATTTT. Its translation is CASSLAAGSADTQYF.